This record concerns one T cell receptor beta chain sequence. Treatment defined: oral pan-JAK inhibitor, 5-10 mg twice daily. Isolated RNA was reverse transcribed into cDNA used as the sequencing template. Sequencing was performed with immunoSEQ multiplex PCR; in TCRdb, only in-frame clones are kept and a portion is missing. The sample records 150,000 to 200,000 clones, about 60% being singletons. This specimen comes from a study of CD8+ T cells in alopecia areata. Germline values: CDR1 MNHGY, CDR2 SVAAGI. The CDR3 runs 16 residues. V lost 2 bases and J lost 6; bases outside the gene matches: 9. The chain combines TRBV6-9 with TRBJ1-5, with 8 bases identical to TRBD1. This specimen consisted of CD8+ T cells sorted from blood, obtained at week 24, from a patient treated with tofacitinib. This TCR was recovered from a human donor with alopecia areata. CDR3 in amino acids: CASSYPDRGRCQPQHF. Here the CDR3 DNA reads TGTGCCAGCAGTTATCCCGACAGGGGTAGGTGTCAGCCCCAGCATTTT.